Sequencing of this TCR beta chain was carried out in a study of blood T cell repertoires in COVID-19. TCRdb's copy holds only in-frame clones and misses some; the assay was immunoSEQ multiplex PCR. The sample shows 45,000 to 65,000 clones, 90% of them seen only once. The V and J ends lost 7 bases and 6 bases, in that order; junction bases with no gene match: 7. Germline loops: CDR1 MNHNY, CDR2 SVGAGI (reference sequence). The CDR3 has 14 amino acids. The clonotype comes from a man in his forties or fifties with acute or convalescent COVID-19. Sequenced input: peripheral blood. V usage is TRBV6-6 and J usage is TRBJ1-5; TRBD1 agrees at 9 bases. The CDR3 loop is CASTAGTGFQPQHF. CDR3 coding DNA: TGTGCCAGCACCGCCGGGACAGGGTTTCAGCCCCAGCATTTT.